This T cell receptor (beta chain) emerged from a study of blood T cell repertoires in COVID-19. Across the whole study: Italy, Spain and the United States were the sources of the convalescent and acute COVID-19 samples.

TCRdb keeps only in-frame clones here, not all; method: immunoSEQ multiplex PCR. The table records tens of thousands of clones, about 90% of them present only once. Trimming pared 4 bases from V and 7 bases from J, leaving 17 bases between. The CDR3 totals 14 residues. Germline lookup yields CDR1 SGHAT and CDR2 FQNNGV. The TCR sequence derives from a human donor with active COVID-19. The donor label of this sample is uncertain. The chain is built from TRBV11-2 and TRBJ2-7; D perhaps matches TRBD2 (7 bases). The sequencing sample was made of peripheral blood. The chain's CDR3 is CASSSLGGLIEQYF. The CDR3, as DNA: TGTGCCAGCAGCTCCCTCGGGGGGCTTATAGAGCAGTACTTC.